Following are 5 T cell receptor beta chains from one sample sequenced in a study of blood T cell repertoires in COVID-19. The data were produced by immunoSEQ multiplex PCR, yet TCRdb's version contains in-frame clones alone and is incomplete. The sample consists of about 410,000 clones, about nine tenths of them appearing once. Sequenced material: peripheral blood. These receptors all stem from a woman aged 40 to 50 with COVID-19, enrolled during active disease.

This clone was counted between two and nine times. The CDR3 reads CASSWQGSEKLFF. The CDR3 bases are TGTGCCAGCAGTTGGCAGGGCAGCGAAAAACTGTTTTTT. The chain employs TRBV7-9 and TRBJ1-4; a weak D match, TRBD1 (5 bases). V was clipped by 6 bases and J by 8 bases, with 13 bases between them. Looked up from germline, CDR1 is SEHNR and CDR2 is FQNEAQ (reference sequence). CDR3 length: 13 amino acids.

This clone was detected once. This CDR3 reads CASSRGGLGELFF. CDR3 coding DNA: TGTGCCAGTAGCCGGGGGGGCCTCGGGGAGCTGTTTTTT. The chain uses TRBV19 and TRBJ2-2; TRBD2 agrees at 8 bases. Germline V gene data show CDR1 as LNHDA and CDR2 as SQIVND (reference sequence). The CDR3 spans 13 residues. V dropped 6 bases and J dropped 7; count of bases not matched to a gene: 4.

This chain joins TRBV29-1 and TRBJ2-7, with TRBD2 identical over 7 bases. Trimming at V came to 1 base and at J to 3 bases, leaving 12 bases not matched to a gene. The CDR3 extends over 16 amino acids. CDR1 is SQVTM, CDR2 ANQGSEA, per germline. The CDR3 DNA reads TGCAGCGTTGAAGGCCGACCCTGGGGGGGAAGCTACGAGCAGTACTTC. This sequence encodes CSVEGRPWGGSYEQYF.

The chain has TRBV28 and TRBJ1-4, with D possibly being TRBD1 (6 bases). The germline V gene has CDR1 MDHEN and CDR2 SYDVKM. V gave up 7 bases and J gave up 4 bases, with 22 bases separating them. The CDR3 has 17 residues. The chain's CDR3 is CASTFGGFDVGNEKLFF. CDR3 DNA: TGTGCCAGCACTTTTGGGGGCTTCGATGTGGGTAATGAAAAACTGTTTTTT.

The chain has TRBV10-3 and TRBJ1-1, with 11 nucleotides matching TRBD1. J gave up 2 bases and V 6 bases, and 8 bases lay outside the gene matches. Germline V CDR1 and CDR2: ENHRY, SYGVKD. CDR3 length equals 16 residues. CDR3 coding DNA: TGTGCCATCAGCGGCTCCGGGACAGGGGGAAACACTGAAGCTTTCTTT. Amino acid sequence: CAISGSGTGGNTEAFF.